This TCR beta chain was captured by sequencing in a study of T cells after yellow fever vaccination. This clonotype was detected only a few times. Its antigen is not identified. Unmatched junction bases numbered 6, after V lost 8 bases and J lost 0 bases. This CDR3 is 16 amino acids long. Per germline, CDR1 ENHRY and CDR2 SYGVKD. Study-level results: The secondary response was weaker, and its peak arrived faster, on day 5 versus 15. Contamination by abundant bulk-population clonotypes could be present in FACS-sorted repertoires. Most clones from primary vaccination were detected again post-booster (just over 95% CD4, roughly 91% CD8).

In making TCR cDNA, 5'RACE template switching added a universal primer site and UMIs to it. TCRdb re-called the 5' RACE reads through MiXCR, storing one row per CDR3 protein. The sample comprises some 400,000 distinct CDR3 sequences, 6.2% of which are singletons, and over 12% rests with the top ten. The input for sequencing was PBMCs, taken 5 days after the yellow fever booster vaccination. This sequence originates from a man aged 25-45 years who received the YFV17D yellow fever vaccine. The chain recombines TRBV10-3 with TRBJ2-6; 8 bases align to TRBD1. The CDR3 here is CAIERDRSSGANVLTF. DNA for the CDR3: TGTGCCATCGAAAGGGACAGGAGCTCTGGGGCCAACGTCCTGACTTTC.